The 24 T cell receptor beta chains below were found in one sample sequenced in a study of sequential checkpoint blockade in melanoma. The treatment denotes: randomized to nivolumab then ipilimumab (arm A) or the reverse (arm B). Repertoires were generated with immunoSEQ multiplex PCR, while TCRdb's copy carries only in-frame clones and drops some. The sample yields about 12,000 clones, approximately 30% seen once. The source material was tumor tissue (inferred from file names), sampled from a patient given nivolumab and ipilimumab in sequence. Source of these receptors: a human donor with melanoma.

The sample holds a few counts of this clone. The chain joins TRBV11-3 to TRBJ2-2; D remains unclear. The germline V gene encodes CDR1 SGHNT and CDR2 YENEEA. This CDR3 is built from 15 residues. Trimming took off 1 base at V and 2 bases at J, with 8 bases between the two ends. Written as DNA, the CDR3 is TGTGCCAGCAGCTTAGGGGTTCTCAACACCGGGGAGCTGTTTTTT. Its translation: CASSLGVLNTGELFF.

As DNA, the CDR3 is TGTGCCAGCAGCTTACCGTTGGGACAGGGGTCGGCCACCGGGGAGCTGTTTTTT. It codes for CASSLPLGQGSATGELFF. The chain combines TRBV7-5 with TRBJ2-2; the table's D call TRBD1 went unverified against the DNA. TRBV7-5 represents a pseudogene. The CDR3 contains 18 residues.

The chain recombines TRBV5-1 with TRBJ1-1, with 7 bases that match TRBD1. Germline loops: CDR1 SGHRS, CDR2 YFSETQ. The trim removed 2 bases at V and 1 base at J, leaving 5 bases unmatched. This CDR3 is built from 15 residues. The CDR3 bases are TGCGCCAGCAGCTTCGGGACAGCCCAGAACACTGAAGCTTTCTTT. Protein: CASSFGTAQNTEAFF.

A few counts support this clone. This chain joins TRBV19 and TRBJ1-1; D is unclear. V was pared by 9 bases and J by 1 base, with 12 bases between. The CDR3 extends over 13 amino acids. Germline lookup yields CDR1 LNHDA and CDR2 SQIVND (reference sequence). The CDR3 coding sequence is TGTGCCAGCGCATTGGACGGGAACACTGAAGCTTTCTTT. Encoded protein: CASALDGNTEAFF.

This clone was counted between two and nine times. The J gene is TRBJ2-5, the V gene TRBV11-3; D possibly corresponds to TRBD2 (6 bases). The CDR3 spans 15 residues. CDR1 SGHNT and CDR2 YENEEA come from the germline V gene. V was clipped by 2 bases and J by 5 bases, with 15 bases between them. CDR3 region: CASSLRTTPRETQYF. The CDR3 bases are TGTGCCAGCAGCTTACGGACTACCCCCCGGGAGACCCAGTACTTC.

The genes are TRBV14 and TRBJ2-5; no firm D call. V dropped 4 bases and J dropped 5 bases, with 14 bases sitting between them. The CDR3 totals 14 residues. Per germline, CDR1 SGHDN and CDR2 FVKESK. CDR3 protein: CASSPGPWVETQYF. Written as DNA, the CDR3 is TGTGCCAGCAGCCCGGGCCCTTGGGTTGAGACCCAGTACTTC.

This clone was found once. The chain recombines TRBV19 with TRBJ2-7; 8 bases agree with TRBD1. Germline assignment: CDR1 LNHDA and CDR2 SQIVND (reference sequence). V was pared by 11 bases and J by 5 bases, with 11 bases of the junction left unmatched. CDR3 length equals 13 residues. In nucleotides, the CDR3 is TGTGCCTTACTCAGGGGGCCGGGCCACGAGCAGTACGTC. Residues: CALLRGPGHEQYV.

Only a few counts were recorded for this clone. The V gene is TRBV13, the J gene TRBJ2-7, with 8 positions matching TRBD1. Looked up from germline, CDR1 is PRHDT and CDR2 is FYEKMQ (reference sequence). The CDR3 is 16 amino acids. Trimming removed 6 bases from V and 0 bases from J; junction bases left unmatched: 10. The CDR3 nucleotides are TGTGCCAGCAGGGACAGGGCGGGTTCTAGCTCCTACGAGCAGTACTTC. It codes for CASRDRAGSSSYEQYF.

J is TRBJ2-3 and V is TRBV11-3, with 9 bases aligning to TRBD2. Germline V gene sequence: CDR1 SGHNT, CDR2 YENEEA. The CDR3 length is 20 residues. The J segment lost 0 bases and the V segment lost 2 bases, leaving 15 bases of the junction unmatched. The CDR3 loop is CASSLFLWLAGRPSTDTQYF. The CDR3 bases are TGTGCCAGCAGCTTATTCTTGTGGCTAGCGGGACGTCCTAGCACAGATACGCAGTATTTT.

The gene calls are TRBV10-3 and TRBJ2-4, with TRBD1 identical over 8 bases. Germline V gene data show CDR1 as ENHRY and CDR2 as SYGVKD. Trimming removed 3 bases from V and 0 bases from J; junction bases left unmatched: 7. The CDR3 loop spans 17 amino acids. Here the CDR3 reads CAISDGQGAGAKNIQYF. CDR3 sequence (DNA): TGTGCCATCAGTGACGGGCAGGGGGCTGGAGCCAAAAACATTCAGTACTTC.

The CDR3 spells CASSRHGPDRGSHYGYTF. The DNA for the CDR3 is TGTGCCAGCAGCCGCCACGGGCCGGACAGGGGGTCTCACTATGGCTACACCTTC. The chain combines TRBV11-3 with TRBJ1-2; 10 nucleotides align to TRBD1. The CDR3 contains 18 residues. Germline CDR1 and CDR2: SGHNT and YENEEA. Trimming removed 5 bases from V and 3 bases from J; junction bases left unmatched: 15.

This clone has a count of ten or more. The sample carries other DNA sequences with the same CDR3. J is TRBJ1-5 and V is TRBV10-3; a weak D match, TRBD1 (6 bases). Trimming cost V 0 bases and J 4 bases, with 10 bases left between them. This CDR3 is built from 15 residues. Germline V gene lookup returns CDR1 ENHRY and CDR2 SYGVKD. In DNA form, the CDR3 reads TGTGCCATCAGTGAGTCTGGGGGCTTGAATCAGCCCCAGCATTTT. Its translation is CAISESGGLNQPQHF.

This chain uses TRBV7-7 with TRBJ2-3; no clear D. V was shortened by 1 base and J by 2 bases, with 10 bases between the two germline ends. The CDR3 has 15 amino acids. CDR1 SSHAT and CDR2 FNYEAQ come from the germline V gene (reference sequence). CDR3 coding DNA: TGTGCCAGCAGCTTAGGGGTACACAACACAGATACGCAGTATTTT. It translates to CASSLGVHNTDTQYF.

Comments on this clone: Other DNA sequences in this specimen translate into the identical CDR3. The chain carries TRBV19 and TRBJ1-1; 7 nucleotides agree with TRBD1. Germline V gene lookup returns CDR1 LNHDA and CDR2 SQIVND (reference sequence). CDR3 length: 13 residues. V dropped 8 bases and J dropped 1; count of bases not matched to a gene: 4. The CDR3 sequence: CASSDRANTEAFF. CDR3 coding DNA: TGTGCCAGTTCCGACAGGGCGAACACTGAAGCTTTCTTT.

The CDR3 region has the DNA TGTGCCAGTAGTTCAAGGGACAGGGATGAGCCCCAGCATTTT. Its protein product is CASSSRDRDEPQHF. V and J are TRBV19 and TRBJ1-5; TRBD1 agrees at 9 bases. Germline CDR1 is LNHDA and CDR2 is SQIVND (reference sequence). The V and J ends lost 5 bases and 8 bases, in that order; junction bases with no gene match: 7. This CDR3 spans 14 amino acids.

This rearrangement joins TRBV28 to TRBJ1-2, with D possibly being TRBD1 (6 bases). There are 14 residues in the CDR3. CDR1 is MDHEN, CDR2 SYDVKM, per germline. Trimming removed 5 bases at V and 4 bases at J, with 14 bases between. CDR3 loop: CASSVPGAGYGYTF. Here the CDR3 DNA reads TGTGCCAGCAGTGTACCGGGGGCCGGCTATGGCTACACCTTC.

This clone was counted between two and nine times. The chain combines TRBV28 with TRBJ2-1; no firm D call. The CDR3 runs to 12 residues. V lost 5 bases and J 9 bases, leaving 11 bases between the germline ends. Looked up from germline, CDR1 is MDHEN and CDR2 is SYDVKM. The DNA of the CDR3 is TGTGCCAGCAGTAAGTACTCCAGTGAGCAGTTCTTC. This gives the protein CASSKYSSEQFF.

The chain employs TRBV6-8 and TRBJ1-5; D uncertain. CDR1 MNHGY and CDR2 SAAAGT come from the germline V gene. This CDR3 comprises 13 residues. V was trimmed by 6 bases and J by 3 bases, leaving 9 bases between them. CDR3 nucleotides: TGTGCCAGCAGAGGCCAGAACAATCAGCCCCAGCATTTT. Residues: CASRGQNNQPQHF.

This clone was counted between two and nine times. The chain is built from TRBV5-1 and TRBJ1-1; perhaps TRBD1 as D (5 bases). The V gene's germline CDR1 is SGHRS and CDR2 YFSETQ. CDR3 size: 14 residues. Trimming cost V 0 bases and J 5 bases, with 11 bases left between them. Here the CDR3 reads CASSLVWGETEAFF. CDR3 nucleotide sequence: TGCGCCAGCAGCTTGGTTTGGGGCGAGACTGAAGCTTTCTTT.

This clone was seen only a few times. V is TRBV6-8 and J is TRBJ2-5, with TRBD2 identical over 13 bases. J was trimmed by 7 bases and V by 7 bases; bases with no gene match: 9. CDR3 length: 15 amino acids. Per the germline V gene, CDR1 is MNHGY and CDR2 is SAAAGT. The DNA for the CDR3 is TGTGCCAGCACCCCCGGGACTAGCGGGGCAGGGACCCAGTACTTC. Protein product: CASTPGTSGAGTQYF.

Many counts were recorded for this clone. The V and J genes are TRBV28 and TRBJ1-4; no definite D call. The V end lost 7 bases, the J end lost 8 bases, and 14 bases lay between the germline ends. Germline lookup yields CDR1 MDHEN and CDR2 SYDVKM. CDR3 length: 13 amino acids. The CDR3 protein is CASMLAVEEKLFF. DNA of the CDR3: TGTGCCAGCATGTTGGCAGTTGAGGAAAAACTGTTTTTT. The full variable domain, its missing parts supplied by reference TRBV28 and TRBJ1-4, is DVKVTQSSRYLVKRTGEKVFLECVQDMDHENMFWYRQDPGLGLRLIYFSYDVKMKEKGDIPEGYSVSREKKERFSLILESASTNQTSMYLCASMLAVEEKLFFGSGTQLSVL.

Only a few counts were recorded for this clone. The CDR3 DNA is TGTGCCAGTACAAGCGGGATCTCCTACAATGAGCAGTTCTTC. Residues: CASTSGISYNEQFF. This rearrangement joins TRBV10-3 to TRBJ2-1, with TRBD2 matching 7 bases. Per the germline V gene, CDR1 is ENHRY and CDR2 is SYGVKD. After removal of 10 bases from V and 0 bases from J, the junction contained 6 bases not matched to a gene. The CDR3 extends over 14 amino acids.

Comments on this clone: The germline gene is not matched at one end of the junction; a read error may be the cause. This sequence joins TRBV27 and TRBJ2-5, with 7 positions matching TRBD2. Per germline, CDR1 MNHEY and CDR2 SMNVEV (reference sequence). The CDR3 is 14 residues long. CDR3: CATSDKLARGAQYF. Here the CDR3 DNA reads TGTGCCACCAGTGACAAACTAGCGCGAGGGGCCCAGTACTTC.

This clone turned up a few times. The V call is TRBV6-8, the J call TRBJ1-4; 7 nucleotides align to TRBD1. With V trimmed by 10 bases and J by 4 bases, 12 bases remained unmatched. CDR3 size: 15 residues. Germline lookup yields CDR1 MNHGY and CDR2 SAAAGT. The CDR3 here is CAIKEDRKSNEKLFF. The DNA of the CDR3 is TGTGCCATCAAAGAGGACAGGAAAAGTAATGAAAAACTGTTTTTT.